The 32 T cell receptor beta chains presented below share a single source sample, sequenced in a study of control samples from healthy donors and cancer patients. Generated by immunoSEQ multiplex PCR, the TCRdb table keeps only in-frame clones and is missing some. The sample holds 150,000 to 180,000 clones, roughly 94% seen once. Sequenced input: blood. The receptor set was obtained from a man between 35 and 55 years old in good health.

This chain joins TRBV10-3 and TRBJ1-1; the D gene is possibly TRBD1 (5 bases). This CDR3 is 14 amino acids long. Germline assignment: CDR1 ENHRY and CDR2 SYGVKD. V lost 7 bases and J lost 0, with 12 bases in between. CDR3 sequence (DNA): TGTGCCATCAACCGGATGGGGGTGAACACTGAAGCTTTCTTT. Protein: CAINRMGVNTEAFF.

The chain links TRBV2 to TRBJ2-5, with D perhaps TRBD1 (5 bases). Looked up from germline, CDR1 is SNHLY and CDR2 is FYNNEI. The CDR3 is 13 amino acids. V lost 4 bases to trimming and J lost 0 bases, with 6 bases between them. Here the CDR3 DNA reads TGTGCCAGCAGTGGGACAAACCAAGAGACCCAGTACTTC. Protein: CASSGTNQETQYF.

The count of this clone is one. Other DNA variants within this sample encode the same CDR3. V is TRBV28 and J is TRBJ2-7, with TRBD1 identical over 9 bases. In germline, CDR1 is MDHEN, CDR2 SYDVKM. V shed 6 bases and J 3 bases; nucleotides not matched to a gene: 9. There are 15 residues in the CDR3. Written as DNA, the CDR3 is TGTGCCAGCAGCCCCAGGGGACAGGGAAACTACGAGCAGTACTTC. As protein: CASSPRGQGNYEQYF.

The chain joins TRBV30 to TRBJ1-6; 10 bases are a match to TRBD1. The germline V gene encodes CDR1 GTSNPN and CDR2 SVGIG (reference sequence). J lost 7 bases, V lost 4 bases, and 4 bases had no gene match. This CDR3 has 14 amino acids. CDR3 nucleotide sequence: TGTGCCTGGACACCGGGACAGGGGAATTCACCCCTCCACTTT. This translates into CAWTPGQGNSPLHF.

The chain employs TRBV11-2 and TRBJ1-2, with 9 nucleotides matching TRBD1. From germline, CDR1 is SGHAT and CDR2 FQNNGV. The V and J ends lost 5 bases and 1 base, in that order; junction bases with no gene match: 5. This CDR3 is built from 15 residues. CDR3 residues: CASSQQGARNYGYTF. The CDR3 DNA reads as TGTGCCAGCAGCCAACAGGGGGCTCGTAACTATGGCTACACCTTC. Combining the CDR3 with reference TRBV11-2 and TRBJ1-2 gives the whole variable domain EAGVAQSPRYKIIEKRQSVAFWCNPISGHATLYWYQQILGQGPKLLIQFQNNGVVDDSQLPKDRFSAERLKGVDSTLKIQPAKLEDSAVYLCASSQQGARNYGYTFGSGTRLTVV.

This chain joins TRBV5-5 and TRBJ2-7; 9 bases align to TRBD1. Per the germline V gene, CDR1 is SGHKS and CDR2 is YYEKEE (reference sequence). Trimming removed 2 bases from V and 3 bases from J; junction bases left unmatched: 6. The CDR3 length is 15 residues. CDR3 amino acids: CASSFRDREDYEQYF. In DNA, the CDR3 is TGTGCCAGCAGCTTTCGGGACAGGGAGGACTACGAGCAGTACTTC.

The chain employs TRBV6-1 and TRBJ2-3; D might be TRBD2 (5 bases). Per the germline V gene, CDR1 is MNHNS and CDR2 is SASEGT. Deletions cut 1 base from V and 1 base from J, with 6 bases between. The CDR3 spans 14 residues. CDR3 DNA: TGTGCCAGCAGTGAAGGGCGGGGCACAGATACGCAGTATTTT. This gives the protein CASSEGRGTDTQYF.

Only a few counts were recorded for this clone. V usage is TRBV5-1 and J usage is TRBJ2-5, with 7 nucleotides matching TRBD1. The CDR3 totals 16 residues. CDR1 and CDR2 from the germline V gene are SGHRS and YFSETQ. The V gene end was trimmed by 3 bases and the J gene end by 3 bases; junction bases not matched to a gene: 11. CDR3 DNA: TGCGCCAGCAGCTCCCGACGCCTTGGACAGGAAGAGACCCAGTACTTC. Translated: CASSSRRLGQEETQYF.

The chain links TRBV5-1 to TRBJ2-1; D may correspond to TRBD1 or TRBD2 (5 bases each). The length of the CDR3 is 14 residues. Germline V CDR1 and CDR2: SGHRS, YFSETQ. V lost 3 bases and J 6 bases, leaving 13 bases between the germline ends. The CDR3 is CASSSGPGANEQFF. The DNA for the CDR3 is TGCGCCAGCAGCTCGGGACCCGGAGCCAATGAGCAGTTCTTC.

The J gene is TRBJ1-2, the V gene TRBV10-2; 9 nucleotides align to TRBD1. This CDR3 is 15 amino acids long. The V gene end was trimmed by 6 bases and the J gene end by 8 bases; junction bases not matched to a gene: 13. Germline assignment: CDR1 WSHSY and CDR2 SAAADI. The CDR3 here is CASSNGQGTGEGYTF. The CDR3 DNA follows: TGCGCCAGCAGCAACGGACAGGGGACTGGTGAAGGCTACACCTTC.

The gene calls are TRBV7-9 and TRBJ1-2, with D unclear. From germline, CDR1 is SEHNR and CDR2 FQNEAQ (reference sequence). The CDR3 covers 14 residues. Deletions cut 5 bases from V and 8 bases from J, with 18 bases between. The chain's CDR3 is CASSAQGGTLGYTF. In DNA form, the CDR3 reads TGTGCCAGCAGCGCCCAAGGCGGTACATTAGGCTACACCTTC.

DNA for the CDR3: TGCAGCGCCGAGACAGGGGTCTTGAACACTGAAGCTTTCTTT. The encoded protein is CSAETGVLNTEAFF. V is TRBV29-1 and J is TRBJ1-1, with 8 bases identical to TRBD1. The V and J ends lost 7 bases and 0 bases, in that order; junction bases with no gene match: 7. The CDR3 runs 14 residues. Germline assignment: CDR1 SQVTM and CDR2 ANQGSEA.

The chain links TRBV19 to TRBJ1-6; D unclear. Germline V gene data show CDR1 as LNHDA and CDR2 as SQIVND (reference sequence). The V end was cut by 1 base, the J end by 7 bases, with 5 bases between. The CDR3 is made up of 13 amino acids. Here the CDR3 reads CASSIGLNSPLHF. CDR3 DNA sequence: TGTGCCAGTAGTATAGGGCTAAATTCACCCCTCCACTTT.

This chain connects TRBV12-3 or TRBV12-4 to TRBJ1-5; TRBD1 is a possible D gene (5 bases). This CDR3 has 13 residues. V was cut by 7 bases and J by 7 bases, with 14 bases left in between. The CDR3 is CASNLNRQQPQHF. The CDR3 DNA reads TGTGCCAGCAACCTCAACAGGCAACAGCCCCAGCATTTT.

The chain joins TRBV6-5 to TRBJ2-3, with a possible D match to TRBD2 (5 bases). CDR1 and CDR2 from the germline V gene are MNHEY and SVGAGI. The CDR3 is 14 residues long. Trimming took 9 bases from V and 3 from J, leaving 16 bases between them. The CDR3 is CASALSRRTDTQYF. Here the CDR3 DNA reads TGTGCCAGTGCCCTTAGCAGGAGGACAGATACGCAGTATTTT.

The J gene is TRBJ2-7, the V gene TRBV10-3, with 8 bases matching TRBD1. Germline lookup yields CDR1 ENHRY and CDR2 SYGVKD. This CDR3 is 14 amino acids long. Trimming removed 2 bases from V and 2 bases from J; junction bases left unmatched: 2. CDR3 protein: CAISEGQGPYEQYF. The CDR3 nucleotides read TGTGCCATCAGTGAGGGACAGGGACCCTACGAGCAGTACTTC.

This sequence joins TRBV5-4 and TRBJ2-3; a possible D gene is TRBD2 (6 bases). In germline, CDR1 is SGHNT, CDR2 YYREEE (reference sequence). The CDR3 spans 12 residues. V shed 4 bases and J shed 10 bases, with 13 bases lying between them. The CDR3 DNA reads TGTGCCAGCAGCGGCGGGACTCGTGCGCAGTATTTT. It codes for CASSGGTRAQYF.

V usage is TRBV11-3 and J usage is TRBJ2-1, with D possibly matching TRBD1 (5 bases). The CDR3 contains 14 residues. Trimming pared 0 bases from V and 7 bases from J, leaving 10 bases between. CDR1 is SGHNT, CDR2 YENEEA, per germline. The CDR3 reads CASSLDQGRNEQFF. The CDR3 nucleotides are TGTGCCAGCAGCTTAGATCAGGGTAGGAATGAGCAGTTCTTC.

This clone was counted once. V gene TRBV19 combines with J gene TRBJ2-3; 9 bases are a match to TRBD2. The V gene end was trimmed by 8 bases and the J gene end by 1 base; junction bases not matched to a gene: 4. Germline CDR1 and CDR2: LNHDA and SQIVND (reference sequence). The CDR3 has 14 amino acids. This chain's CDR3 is CASQKRGGTDTQYF. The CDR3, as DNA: TGTGCCAGTCAGAAGCGGGGGGGCACAGATACGCAGTATTTT.

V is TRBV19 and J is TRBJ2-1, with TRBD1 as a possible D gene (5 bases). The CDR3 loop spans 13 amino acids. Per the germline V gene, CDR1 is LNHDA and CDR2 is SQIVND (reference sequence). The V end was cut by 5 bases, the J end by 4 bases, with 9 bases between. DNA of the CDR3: TGTGCCAGTAGTTTACACAGGTACAATGAGCAGTTCTTC. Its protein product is CASSLHRYNEQFF.

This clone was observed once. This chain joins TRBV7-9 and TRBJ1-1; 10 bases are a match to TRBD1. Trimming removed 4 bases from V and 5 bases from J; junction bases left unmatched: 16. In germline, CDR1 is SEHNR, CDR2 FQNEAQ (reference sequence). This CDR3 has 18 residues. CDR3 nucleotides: TGTGCCAGCAGCTCGGGGTTAAGACAGGGGGCTTGGGGAACTGAAGCTTTCTTT. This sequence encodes CASSSGLRQGAWGTEAFF.

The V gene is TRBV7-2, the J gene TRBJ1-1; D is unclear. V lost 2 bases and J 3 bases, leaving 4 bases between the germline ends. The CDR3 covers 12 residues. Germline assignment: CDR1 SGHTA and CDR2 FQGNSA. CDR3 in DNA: TGTGCCAGCAGCTTAAAACACACTGAAGCTTTCTTT. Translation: CASSLKHTEAFF.

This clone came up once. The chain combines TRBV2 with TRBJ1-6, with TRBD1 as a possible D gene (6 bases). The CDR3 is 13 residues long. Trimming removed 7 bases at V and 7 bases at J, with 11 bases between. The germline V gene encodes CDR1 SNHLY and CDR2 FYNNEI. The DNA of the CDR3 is TGTGCCAGCAATGGGGGCGGGAATTCACCCCTCCACTTT. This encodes CASNGGGNSPLHF.

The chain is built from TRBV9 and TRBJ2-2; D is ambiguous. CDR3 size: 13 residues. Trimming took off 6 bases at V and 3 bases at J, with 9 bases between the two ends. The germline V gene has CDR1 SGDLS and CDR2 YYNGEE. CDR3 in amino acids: CASIADDTGELFF. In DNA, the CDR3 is TGTGCCAGCATCGCAGACGACACCGGGGAGCTGTTTTTT.

DNA for the CDR3: TGTGCCAGCACCCGGCAGACACATCAGCCCCAGCATTTT. Translated, it gives CASTRQTHQPQHF. The V and J genes are TRBV12-3 or TRBV12-4 and TRBJ1-5; unclear D gene. Trimming stripped 7 bases from V and 5 bases from J, with 12 bases between. CDR3 size: 13 residues.

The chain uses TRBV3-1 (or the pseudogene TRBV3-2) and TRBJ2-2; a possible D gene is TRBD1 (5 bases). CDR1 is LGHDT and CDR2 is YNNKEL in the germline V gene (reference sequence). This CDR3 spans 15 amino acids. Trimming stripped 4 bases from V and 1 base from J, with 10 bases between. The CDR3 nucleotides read TGTGCCAGCAGCCCCCTACAGGAGAACACCGGGGAGCTGTTTTTT. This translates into CASSPLQENTGELFF.

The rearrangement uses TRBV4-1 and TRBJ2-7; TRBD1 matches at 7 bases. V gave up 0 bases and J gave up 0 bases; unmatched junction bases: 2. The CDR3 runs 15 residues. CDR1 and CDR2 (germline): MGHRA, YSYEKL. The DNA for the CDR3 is TGCGCCAGCAGCCAAGACCCAGGGGGCTCCTACGAGCAGTACTTC. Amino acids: CASSQDPGGSYEQYF.

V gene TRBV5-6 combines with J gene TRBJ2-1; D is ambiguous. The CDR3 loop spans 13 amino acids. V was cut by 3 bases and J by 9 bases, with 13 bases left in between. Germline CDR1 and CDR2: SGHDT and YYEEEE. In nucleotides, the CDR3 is TGTGCCAGCAGCTCCTGGAGAGTCGGTGAGCAGTTCTTC. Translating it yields CASSSWRVGEQFF.

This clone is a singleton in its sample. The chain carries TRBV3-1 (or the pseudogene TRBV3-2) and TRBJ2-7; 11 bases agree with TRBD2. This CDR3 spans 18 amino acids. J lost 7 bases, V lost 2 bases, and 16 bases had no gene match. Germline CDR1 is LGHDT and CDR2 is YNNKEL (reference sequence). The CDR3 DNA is TGTGCCAGCAGCCAAAGTTTGGCTAGCGGGGGGTGCGGGGAGGAGCAGTACTTC. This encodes CASSQSLASGGCGEEQYF.

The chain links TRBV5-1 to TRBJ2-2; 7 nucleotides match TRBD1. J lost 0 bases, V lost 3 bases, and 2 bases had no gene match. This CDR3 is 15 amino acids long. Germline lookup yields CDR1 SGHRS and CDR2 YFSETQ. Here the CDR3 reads CASSYQGANTGELFF. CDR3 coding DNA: TGCGCCAGCAGCTACCAGGGGGCGAACACCGGGGAGCTGTTTTTT.

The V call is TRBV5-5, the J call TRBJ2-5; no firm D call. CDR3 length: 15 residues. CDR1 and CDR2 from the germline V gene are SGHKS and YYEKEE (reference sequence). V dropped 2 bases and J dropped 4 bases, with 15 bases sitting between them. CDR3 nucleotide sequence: TGTGCCAGCAGCTTTAAGTCCGTTCATGGAGAGACCCAGTACTTC. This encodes CASSFKSVHGETQYF.

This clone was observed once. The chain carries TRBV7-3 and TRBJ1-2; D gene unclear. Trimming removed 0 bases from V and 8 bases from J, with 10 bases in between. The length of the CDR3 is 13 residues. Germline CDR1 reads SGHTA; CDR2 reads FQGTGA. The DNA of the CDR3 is TGTGCCAGCAGCTTAACCCAAGGGAAGGGCTACACCTTC. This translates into CASSLTQGKGYTF.